This T cell receptor beta chain was profiled in a study of OX40 agonist ivuxolimab in advanced cancers. Whole-study context: Patients were dosed intravenously with ivuxolimab at 0.01 to 10 mg/kg every 2 weeks.

V shed 3 bases and J shed 9 bases, with 18 bases lying between them. CDR3 length: 14 residues. CDR1 and CDR2 (germline): SGHTA, FQGNSA. Method: immunoSEQ multiplex PCR; TCRdb's copy keeps in-frame clones and lacks some. Of approximately 58,000 clones listed, around 93% are singletons. The chain recombines TRBV7-2 with TRBJ2-7, with a possible D match to TRBD1 (5 bases). This TCR was recovered from an adult with an advanced solid tumor such as melanoma, head and neck, liver or kidney cancer. The sequences come from CD4+ or CD8+ T cells sorted from blood, collected in a trial of the OX40 agonist ivuxolimab. This CDR3 is CASSLNFQGTWQYF. The DNA of the CDR3 is TGTGCCAGCAGCTTGAATTTTCAGGGTACGTGGCAGTACTTC.